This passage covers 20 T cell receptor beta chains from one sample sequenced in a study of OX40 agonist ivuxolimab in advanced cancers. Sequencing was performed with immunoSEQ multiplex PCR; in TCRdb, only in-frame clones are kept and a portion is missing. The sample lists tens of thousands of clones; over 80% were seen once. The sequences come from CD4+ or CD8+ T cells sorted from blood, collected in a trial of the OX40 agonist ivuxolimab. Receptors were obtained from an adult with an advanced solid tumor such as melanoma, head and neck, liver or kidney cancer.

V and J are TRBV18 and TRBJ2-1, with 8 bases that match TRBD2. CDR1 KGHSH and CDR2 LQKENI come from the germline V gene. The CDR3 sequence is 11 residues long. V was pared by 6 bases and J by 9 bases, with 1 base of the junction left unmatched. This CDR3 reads CASSREGEQFF. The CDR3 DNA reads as TGTGCCAGCTCCCGGGAGGGTGAGCAGTTCTTC.

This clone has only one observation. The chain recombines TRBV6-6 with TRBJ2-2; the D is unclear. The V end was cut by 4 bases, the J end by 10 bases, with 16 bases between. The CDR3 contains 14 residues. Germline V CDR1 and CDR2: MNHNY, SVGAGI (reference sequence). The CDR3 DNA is TGTGCCAGCAGTTCCATCATCGAGGAGAAGGAGCTGTTTTTT. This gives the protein CASSSIIEEKELFF.

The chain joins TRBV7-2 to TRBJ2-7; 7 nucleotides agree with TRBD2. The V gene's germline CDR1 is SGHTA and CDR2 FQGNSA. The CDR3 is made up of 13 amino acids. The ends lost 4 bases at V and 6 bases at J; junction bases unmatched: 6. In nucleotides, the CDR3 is TGTGCCAGCAGCTGGGAGCGGGATAGCGAGCAGTACTTC. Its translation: CASSWERDSEQYF.

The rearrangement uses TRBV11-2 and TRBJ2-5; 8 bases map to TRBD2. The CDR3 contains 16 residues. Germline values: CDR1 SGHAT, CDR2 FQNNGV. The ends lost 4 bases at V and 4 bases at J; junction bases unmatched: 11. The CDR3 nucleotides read TGTGCCAGCAGCTATCGGACTAGCAGGGTCGGAGAGACCCAGTACTTC. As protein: CASSYRTSRVGETQYF.

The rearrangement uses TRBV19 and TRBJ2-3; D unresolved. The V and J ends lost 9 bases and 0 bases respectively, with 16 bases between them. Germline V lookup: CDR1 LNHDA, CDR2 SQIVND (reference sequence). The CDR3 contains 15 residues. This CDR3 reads CASNLGWASTDTQYF. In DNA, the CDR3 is TGTGCCAGCAATCTCGGGTGGGCTAGCACAGATACGCAGTATTTT.

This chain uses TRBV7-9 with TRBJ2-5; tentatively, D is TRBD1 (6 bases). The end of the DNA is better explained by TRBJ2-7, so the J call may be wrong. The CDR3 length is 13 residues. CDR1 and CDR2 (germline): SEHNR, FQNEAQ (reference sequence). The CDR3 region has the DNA TGTGCCAGCAGCTCTCAGGGGCGCGACGAGCAGTACTTC. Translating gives CASSSQGRDEQYF.

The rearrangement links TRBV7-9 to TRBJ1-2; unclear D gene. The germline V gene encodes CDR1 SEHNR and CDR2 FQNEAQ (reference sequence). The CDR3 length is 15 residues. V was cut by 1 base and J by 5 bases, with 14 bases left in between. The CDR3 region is CASSLGDFTGYGYTF. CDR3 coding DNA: TGTGCCAGCAGCTTAGGGGATTTTACGGGGTATGGCTACACCTTC.

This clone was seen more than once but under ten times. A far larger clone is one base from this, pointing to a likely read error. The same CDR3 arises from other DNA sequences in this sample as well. In nucleotides, the CDR3 is TGTGCCAGCAGCCAAGATCTTCCGGGGGTTTTTGAAAAACTGTTTTTT. Protein: CASSQDLPGVFEKLFF. This rearrangement joins TRBV11-2 to TRBJ1-4; D is possibly TRBD1 (5 bases). CDR3 length: 16 residues. In germline, CDR1 is SGHAT, CDR2 FQNNGV. Trimming removed 5 bases at V and 7 bases at J, with 20 bases between.

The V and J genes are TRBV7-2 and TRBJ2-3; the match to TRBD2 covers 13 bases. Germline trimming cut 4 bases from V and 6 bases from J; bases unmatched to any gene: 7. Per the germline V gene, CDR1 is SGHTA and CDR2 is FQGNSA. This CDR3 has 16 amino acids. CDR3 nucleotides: TGTGCCAGCAGCTCGGGACTAGCGGGAAAAAGCGATACGCAGTATTTT. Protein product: CASSSGLAGKSDTQYF. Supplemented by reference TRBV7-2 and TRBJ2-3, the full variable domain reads GAGVSQSPSNKVTEKGKDVELRCDPISGHTALYWYRQSLGQGLEFLIYFQGNSAPDKSGLPSDRFSAERTGGSVSTLTIQRTQQEDSAVYLCASSSGLAGKSDTQYFGPGTRLTVL.

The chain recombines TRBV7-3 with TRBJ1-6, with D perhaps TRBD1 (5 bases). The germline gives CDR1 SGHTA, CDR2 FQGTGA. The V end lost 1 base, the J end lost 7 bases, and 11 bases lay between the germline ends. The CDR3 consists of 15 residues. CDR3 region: CASSLNGPGNSPLHF. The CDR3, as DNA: TGTGCCAGCAGCTTAAATGGGCCAGGGAATTCACCCCTCCACTTT.

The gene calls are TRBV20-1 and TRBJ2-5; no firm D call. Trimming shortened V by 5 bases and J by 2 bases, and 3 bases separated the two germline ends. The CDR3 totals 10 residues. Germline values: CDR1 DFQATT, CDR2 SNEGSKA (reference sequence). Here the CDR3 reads CSASQETQYF. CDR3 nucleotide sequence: TGCAGTGCTTCGCAAGAGACCCAGTACTTC.

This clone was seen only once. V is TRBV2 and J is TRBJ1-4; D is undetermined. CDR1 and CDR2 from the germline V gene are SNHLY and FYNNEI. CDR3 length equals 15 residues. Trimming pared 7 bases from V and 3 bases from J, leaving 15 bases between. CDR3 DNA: TGTGCCAGCAATAACCACAGCTGGTCTAATGAAAAACTGTTTTTT. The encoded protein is CASNNHSWSNEKLFF.

The chain's CDR3 is CASSSLDRMYQETQYF. The CDR3 region has the DNA TGTGCCAGCAGTTCTCTAGACAGGATGTACCAAGAGACCCAGTACTTC. V is TRBV28 and J is TRBJ2-5, with D possibly TRBD1 on 6 matching bases. V lost 4 bases and J lost 0, with 15 bases in between. The CDR3 is 16 residues long. Germline CDR1 MDHEN, CDR2 SYDVKM.

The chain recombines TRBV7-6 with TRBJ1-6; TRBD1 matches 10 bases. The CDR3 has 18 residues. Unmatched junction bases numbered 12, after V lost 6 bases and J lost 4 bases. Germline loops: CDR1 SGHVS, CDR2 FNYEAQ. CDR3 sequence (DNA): TGTGCCAGCAGTATACCGGGACAGGGGACCATATATAATTCACCCCTCCACTTT. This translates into CASSIPGQGTIYNSPLHF.

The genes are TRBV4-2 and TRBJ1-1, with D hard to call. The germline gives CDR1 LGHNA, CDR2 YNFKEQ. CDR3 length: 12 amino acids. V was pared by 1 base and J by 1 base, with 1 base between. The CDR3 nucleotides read TGTGCCAGCAGCCAAGGGAACACTGAAGCTTTCTTT. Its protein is CASSQGNTEAFF.

The CDR3 reads CASSSLMGRMNYGYTF. The DNA of the CDR3 is TGTGCCAGCAGTTCCTTAATGGGACGGATGAACTATGGCTACACCTTC. This chain joins TRBV6-5 and TRBJ1-2; possible D gene TRBD1, 5 bases. The germline V gene has CDR1 MNHEY and CDR2 SVGAGI. Trimming shortened V by 4 bases and J by 2 bases, and 17 bases separated the two germline ends. There are 16 residues in the CDR3.

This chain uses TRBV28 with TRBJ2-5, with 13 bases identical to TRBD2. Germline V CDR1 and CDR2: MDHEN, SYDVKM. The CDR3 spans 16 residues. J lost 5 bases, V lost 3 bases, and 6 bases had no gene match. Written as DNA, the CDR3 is TGTGCCAGCAGTTTGGGGACTAGCGGGACGGGGGAGACCCAGTACTTC. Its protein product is CASSLGTSGTGETQYF.

CDR3 sequence reads: CASSLRTNRGQYNEQFF. As DNA, the CDR3 is TGCGCCAGCAGCCTAAGAACCAACAGGGGACAGTACAATGAGCAGTTCTTC. The V and J genes are TRBV5-1 and TRBJ2-1; 7 bases match TRBD1. Germline V gene sequence: CDR1 SGHRS, CDR2 YFSETQ. V shed 4 bases and J 4 bases; nucleotides not matched to a gene: 14. The CDR3 contains 17 residues.

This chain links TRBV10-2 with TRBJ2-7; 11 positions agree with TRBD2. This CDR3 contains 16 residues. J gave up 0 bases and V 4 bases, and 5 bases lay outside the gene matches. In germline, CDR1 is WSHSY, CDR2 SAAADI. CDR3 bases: TGCGCCAGCAGTGCTACCGGGACTAGCGGCTCCTACGAGCAGTACTTC. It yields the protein CASSATGTSGSYEQYF.

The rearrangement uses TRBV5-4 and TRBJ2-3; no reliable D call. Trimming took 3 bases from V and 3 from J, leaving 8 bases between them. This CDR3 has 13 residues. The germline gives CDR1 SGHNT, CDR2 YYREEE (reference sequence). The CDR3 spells CASSSDWTDTQYF. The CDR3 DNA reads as TGTGCCAGCAGCTCGGATTGGACAGATACGCAGTATTTT.